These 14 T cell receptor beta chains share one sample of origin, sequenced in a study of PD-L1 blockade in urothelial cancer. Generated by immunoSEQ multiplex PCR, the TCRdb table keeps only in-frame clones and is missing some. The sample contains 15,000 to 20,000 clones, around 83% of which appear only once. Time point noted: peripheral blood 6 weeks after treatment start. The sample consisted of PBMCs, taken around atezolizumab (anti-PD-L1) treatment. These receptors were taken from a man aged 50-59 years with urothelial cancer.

CDR3 DNA sequence: TGTGCCAGCAGCGGGGGCCCCTCTGGAAACACCATATATTTT. The encoded protein is CASSGGPSGNTIYF. V usage is TRBV5-4 and J usage is TRBJ1-3; tentatively, D is TRBD1 (6 bases). Trimming cost V 4 bases and J 0 bases, with 8 bases left between them. The germline CDR1 and CDR2 sequences are SGHNT and YYREEE (reference sequence). This CDR3 is built from 14 residues.

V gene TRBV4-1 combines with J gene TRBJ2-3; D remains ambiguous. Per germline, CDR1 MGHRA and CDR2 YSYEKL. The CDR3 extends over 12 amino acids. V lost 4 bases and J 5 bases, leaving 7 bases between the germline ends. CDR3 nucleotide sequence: TGCGCCAGCAGCCTCGCGGAAGATACGCAGTATTTT. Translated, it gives CASSLAEDTQYF.

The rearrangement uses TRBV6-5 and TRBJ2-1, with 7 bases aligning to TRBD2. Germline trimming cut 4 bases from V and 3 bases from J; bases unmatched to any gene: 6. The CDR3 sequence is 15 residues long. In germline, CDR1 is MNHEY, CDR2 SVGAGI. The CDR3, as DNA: TGTGCCAGCAGTTTGGGCCTAGCGGTCTACAATGAGCAGTTCTTC. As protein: CASSLGLAVYNEQFF.

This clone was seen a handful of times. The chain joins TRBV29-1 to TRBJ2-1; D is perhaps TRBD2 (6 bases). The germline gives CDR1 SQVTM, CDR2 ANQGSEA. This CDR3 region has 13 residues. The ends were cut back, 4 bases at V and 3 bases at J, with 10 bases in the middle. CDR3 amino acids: CSVAGRGYNEQFF. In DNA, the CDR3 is TGCAGCGTTGCCGGGAGAGGCTACAATGAGCAGTTCTTC.

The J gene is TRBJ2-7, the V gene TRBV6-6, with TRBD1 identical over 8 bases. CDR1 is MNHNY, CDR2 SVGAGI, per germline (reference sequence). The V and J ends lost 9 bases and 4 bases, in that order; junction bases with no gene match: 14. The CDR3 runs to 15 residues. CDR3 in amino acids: CARGYSTGVEYEQYV. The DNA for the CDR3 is TGTGCCAGGGGGTACTCGACAGGGGTTGAATACGAGCAGTACGTC.

The CDR3 nucleotides are TGTGCCAGCAGCTTAACGGCTAGCGGGGGCCTTAGCACAGATACGCAGTATTTT. It encodes CASSLTASGGLSTDTQYF. The chain is built from TRBV7-2 and TRBJ2-3; the match to TRBD2 covers 10 bases. The CDR3 loop spans 18 amino acids. J lost 0 bases, V lost 2 bases, and 8 bases had no gene match. The germline V gene has CDR1 SGHTA and CDR2 FQGNSA.

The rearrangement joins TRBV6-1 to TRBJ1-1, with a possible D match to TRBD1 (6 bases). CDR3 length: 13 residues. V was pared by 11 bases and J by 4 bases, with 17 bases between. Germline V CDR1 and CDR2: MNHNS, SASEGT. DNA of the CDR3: TGTGCCGCAAGCAGGGGAGAGGTCACTGAAGCTTTCTTT. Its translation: CAASRGEVTEAFF.

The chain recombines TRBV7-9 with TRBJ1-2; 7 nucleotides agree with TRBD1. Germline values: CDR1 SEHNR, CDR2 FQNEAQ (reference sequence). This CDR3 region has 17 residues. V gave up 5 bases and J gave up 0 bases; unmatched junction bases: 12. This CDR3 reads CASSPPQGTVANYGYTF. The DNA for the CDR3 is TGTGCCAGCAGCCCTCCTCAGGGGACAGTCGCTAACTATGGCTACACCTTC.

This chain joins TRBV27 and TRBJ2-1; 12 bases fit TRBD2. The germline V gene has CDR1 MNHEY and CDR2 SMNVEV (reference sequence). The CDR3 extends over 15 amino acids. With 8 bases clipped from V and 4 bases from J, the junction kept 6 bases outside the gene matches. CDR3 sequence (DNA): TGTGCCAGCCAATTCGGACTAGCGGGGTACAATGAGCAGTTCTTC. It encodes CASQFGLAGYNEQFF.

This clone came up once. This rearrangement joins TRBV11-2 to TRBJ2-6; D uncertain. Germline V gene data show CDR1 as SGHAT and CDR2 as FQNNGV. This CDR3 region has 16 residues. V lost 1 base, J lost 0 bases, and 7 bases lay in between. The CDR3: CASSLGLGSGANVLTF. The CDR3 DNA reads TGTGCCAGCAGCTTAGGTCTCGGCTCTGGGGCCAACGTCCTGACTTTC. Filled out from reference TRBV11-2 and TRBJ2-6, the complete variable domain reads EAGVAQSPRYKIIEKRQSVAFWCNPISGHATLYWYQQILGQGPKLLIQFQNNGVVDDSQLPKDRFSAERLKGVDSTLKIQPAKLEDSAVYLCASSLGLGSGANVLTFGAGSRLTVL.

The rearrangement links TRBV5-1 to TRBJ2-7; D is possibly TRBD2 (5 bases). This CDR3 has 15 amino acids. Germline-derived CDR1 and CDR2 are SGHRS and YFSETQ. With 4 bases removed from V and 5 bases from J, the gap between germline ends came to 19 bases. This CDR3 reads CASSTGSTALNEQYF. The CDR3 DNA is TGCGCCAGCAGCACGGGATCCACGGCCTTAAACGAGCAGTACTTC.

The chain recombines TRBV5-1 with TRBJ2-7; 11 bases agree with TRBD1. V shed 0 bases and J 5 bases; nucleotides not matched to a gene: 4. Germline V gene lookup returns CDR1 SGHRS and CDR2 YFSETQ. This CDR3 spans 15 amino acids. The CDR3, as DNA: TGCGCCAGCAGCTTGGGGGCGGGACAGGGGGACGAGCAGTACGTC. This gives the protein CASSLGAGQGDEQYV.

The DNA of the CDR3 is TGCAGTGCCGGGGGGGAACCTGGCTACACCTTC. Translation gives CSAGGEPGYTF. This sequence joins TRBV20-1 and TRBJ1-2, with TRBD1 as a possible D gene (5 bases). V lost 6 bases to trimming and J lost 7 bases, with 12 bases between them. Germline V CDR1 and CDR2: DFQATT, SNEGSKA (reference sequence). CDR3 length: 11 amino acids.

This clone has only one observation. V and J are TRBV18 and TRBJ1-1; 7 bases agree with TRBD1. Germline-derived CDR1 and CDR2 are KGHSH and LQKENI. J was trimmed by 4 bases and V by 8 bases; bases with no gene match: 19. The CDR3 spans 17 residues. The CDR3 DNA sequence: TGTGCCAGCGCCCACCAGGGGGGTGGAGGGGGAAGCACTGAAGCTTTCTTT. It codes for CASAHQGGGGGSTEAFF.